These 5 T cell receptor beta chains were sequenced from one sample in a study of technical replicates of blood from a handful of donors. Sequencing was performed with immunoSEQ multiplex PCR; in TCRdb, only in-frame clones are kept and a portion is missing. The top ten hold roughly 0.36% of the sample, which has 80,000 to 95,000 clones, approximately 95% seen once. The sample taken for sequencing was T cells isolated from PBMCs. These receptor sequences come from a human donor in good health.

This chain uses TRBV6-6 with TRBJ1-2; D not certain. Looked up from germline, CDR1 is MNHNY and CDR2 is SVGAGI (reference sequence). This CDR3 region has 13 residues. V dropped 0 bases and J dropped 8 bases, with 10 bases sitting between them. The CDR3 protein is CASSYSGDRGYTF. Written as DNA, the CDR3 is TGTGCCAGCAGTTACTCCGGGGATCGCGGCTACACCTTC.

The chain joins TRBV21-1 to TRBJ1-4. TRBV21-1 is a documented pseudogene. The CDR3 length is 16 residues. The CDR3 spells CASSQNRDSLNEKLFF. In nucleotides, the CDR3 is TGTGCCAGCAGCCAGAATCGGGACTCCCTTAATGAAAAACTGTTTTTT.

This clone was seen just once. The genes are TRBV6-1 and TRBJ1-2, with D maybe TRBD1 (5 bases). CDR1 and CDR2 (germline): MNHNS, SASEGT. Deletions cut 1 base from V and 4 bases from J, with 10 bases between. This CDR3 comprises 14 residues. The CDR3 region is CASSEVDSFYGYTF. CDR3 sequence (DNA): TGTGCCAGCAGTGAAGTCGACAGTTTCTATGGCTACACCTTC.

This clone has a single count. The chain recombines TRBV30 with TRBJ2-2; the D is unclear. The CDR3 consists of 12 residues. CDR1 is GTSNPN and CDR2 is SVGIG in the germline V gene (reference sequence). The V gene lost 5 bases and the J gene lost 5 bases, with 9 bases spanning the gap. CDR3: CAWDPVTGELFF. The DNA of the CDR3 is TGTGCCTGGGATCCGGTGACCGGGGAGCTGTTTTTT.

The chain uses TRBV5-6 and TRBJ1-1, with 8 bases matching TRBD1. Losses at the gene ends were 7 bases for V and 6 bases for J; bases not matched to a gene: 5. The CDR3 consists of 12 residues. CDR1 is SGHDT, CDR2 YYEEEE, per germline. The CDR3 sequence is CASGQGIAEAFF. As DNA, the CDR3 is TGTGCCAGCGGACAGGGTATTGCTGAAGCTTTCTTT.